This T cell receptor beta chain originates from a study of PD-1 blockade in classical Hodgkin lymphoma. Study-wide points: Repertoire differences lack defined causes, possibly disease activity or prior therapy.

Trimming stripped 2 bases from V and 6 bases from J, with 14 bases between. This CDR3 comprises 15 residues. CDR1 is MNHNS and CDR2 is SASEGT in the germline V gene. Following autologous stem cell transplantation, relapse occurred in every patient, and exposure to brentuximab vedotin varied. Best responses included complete response and partial response; otherwise, the best response was progressive disease. The data were produced by immunoSEQ multiplex PCR, yet TCRdb's version contains in-frame clones alone and is incomplete. The sample has fewer than 25,000 clones, over 65% seen once; the top ten hold approximately 37%. As to this clone: What it recognizes is unknown.

The chain couples TRBV6-1 to TRBJ1-5; D is possibly TRBD1 (5 bases). The receptor was isolated from a human donor with classical Hodgkin lymphoma. The sequencing here drew on peripheral blood mononuclear cells (PBMCs), taken before the second cycle of nivolumab. CDR3 nucleotide sequence: TGTGCCAGCAGTGAATGGGGTGTGGGGCCTCAGCCCCAGCATTTT. The encoded protein is CASSEWGVGPQPQHF.